This TCR beta chain was sequenced during a study of blood T cell repertoires in COVID-19. Libraries were prepared by immunoSEQ multiplex PCR; TCRdb keeps only in-frame clonotypes and omits some of them. The sample contains 75,000 to 95,000 clones, 85% of which appear only once. This clone has more than one count but fewer than ten. Sequenced: peripheral blood. The receptor comes from a man older than 75 with active or convalescent COVID-19.

DNA of the CDR3: TGTGCCAGCAGTTTCCAGGGGATCCAGCCCCAGCATTTT. It translates to CASSFQGIQPQHF. The chain has TRBV2 and TRBJ1-5; D is possibly TRBD1 (6 bases). The V and J ends lost 5 bases and 7 bases respectively, with 12 bases between them. The CDR3 is made up of 13 amino acids. CDR1 is SNHLY and CDR2 is FYNNEI in the germline V gene. Together with reference TRBV2 and TRBJ1-5, the CDR3 gives the full variable domain: EPEVTQTPSHQVTQMGQEVILRCVPISNHLYFYWYRQILGQKVEFLVSFYNNEISEKSEIFDDQFSVERPDGSNFTLKIRSTKLEDSAMYFCASSFQGIQPQHFGDGTRLSIL.